Listed below are T cell receptor beta chains from one sample, sequenced in a study of beta chain features in type 1 diabetes. Using immunoSEQ multiplex PCR, the repertoire was profiled, and TCRdb retains in-frame clones only, with some absent. The sample consists of hundreds of thousands of clones, about 15% of them appearing once. Sequencing was carried out using naive CD4+ T cells from blood. The source of these receptors is a man aged 18 to 30 with type 1 diabetes. Both conserved end residues are part of each CDR3. Each record gives: clone size, D gene, J gene, V gene, CDR3 DNA, CDR3 protein. D genes are given only for firm matches. The size field is filled for only some rows; it gives once, few, many or a size class.

few TRBD1 TRBJ2-7 TRBV5-4 TGTGCCAGCAGCGTATCCGGGACAGAAGACTACGAGCAGTACTTC CASSVSGTEDYEQYF
- - TRBJ2-1 TRBV7-2 TGTGCCAGCAGCCTCTACTTAGCCCCTTCCTTCAATGAGCAGTTCTTC CASSLYLAPSFNEQFF
- - TRBJ2-1 TRBV7-6 TGTGCCAGCAGCTTGGGGAGGACCAGCTCCTACAATGAGCAGTTCTTC CASSLGRTSSYNEQFF
few - TRBJ2-2 TRBV5-1 TGCGCCAGCAGCTTTGAGCCGAACACCGGGGAGCTGTTTTTT CASSFEPNTGELFF
- TRBD1 TRBJ2-7 TRBV5-4 TGTGCCAGCAGCCCAGCCACAGGGGGCTTGTTCGAGCAGTACTTC CASSPATGGLFEQYF
- TRBD1 TRBJ2-7 TRBV5-1 TGCGCCAGCAGTTATGGACAGGGGGCGAGAGGCGAGCAGTACTTC CASSYGQGARGEQYF
- - TRBJ2-7 TRBV5-8 TGTGCCAGCAGCGGCCCCTCGGGAACCACCTACGAGCAGTACTTC CASSGPSGTTYEQYF
- - TRBJ2-1 TRBV9 TGTGCCAGCAGCGTGAGGTCCGGGACCTACAATGAGCAGTTCTTC CASSVRSGTYNEQFF
few TRBD1 TRBJ1-2 TRBV30 TGTGCCTGGGAGGGACAGGTGGCCTATGGCTACACCTTC CAWEGQVAYGYTF
- TRBD2 TRBJ2-3 TRBV11-2 TGTGCCAGCAGCCAGGGACTAGAAGTTGATACGCAGTATTTT CASSQGLEVDTQYF
- - TRBJ2-7 TRBV6-5 TGTGCCAGCAGAATATTCGGACGGACTTACGAGCAGTACTTC CASRIFGRTYEQYF
- TRBD2 TRBJ2-3 TRBV28 TGTGCCAGCAGTTGGGCGGGAGAGCGCACAGATACGCAGTATTTT CASSWAGERTDTQYF
few TRBD1 TRBJ2-3 TRBV28 TGTGCCAGCAGTTTACCTGTGGGACAGCGAGGCACAGATACGCAGTATTTT CASSLPVGQRGTDTQYF
few - TRBJ1-1 TRBV19 TGTGCCAGTAGTATCTCAGTGAACACTGAAGCTTTCTTT CASSISVNTEAFF
- - TRBJ1-1 TRBV7-2 TGTGCCAGCAGCTTAAGCGTGAACACTGAAGCTTTCTTT CASSLSVNTEAFF
- TRBD2 TRBJ2-1 TRBV4-2 TGTGCCAGCAGCCAAACTAGCGGGACCTACAATGAGCAGTTCTTC CASSQTSGTYNEQFF